This passage covers 32 T cell receptor beta chains from one sample sequenced in a study of PD-1 blockade in classical Hodgkin lymphoma. This sample's time point: cycle 4 day 1 (C4D1), after 5 to 7 weeks of nivolumab. Every patient had relapsed following autologous stem cell transplantation, and cohorts differed in brentuximab vedotin exposure. It was by magnetic negative selection that CD8+ T cells were isolated from thawed PBMCs. TCRdb's table, derived via immunoSEQ multiplex PCR, lists solely in-frame clones and lacks some. The sample has about 3,600 clones, approximately 66% seen once; the top ten hold nearly 50%. The sequencing used CD8+ T cells from blood, collected before the fourth cycle of nivolumab. These receptors all stem from a human donor with classical Hodgkin lymphoma.

The CDR3: CASSQELGFYEQFF. CDR3 DNA: TGTGCCAGCAGCCAAGAGTTAGGTTTCTATGAGCAGTTCTTC. The chain is built from TRBV4-2 and TRBJ2-1; no clear D. The V end lost 0 bases, the J end lost 8 bases, and 11 bases lay between the germline ends. The CDR3 has 14 residues. Looked up from germline, CDR1 is LGHNA and CDR2 is YNFKEQ.

This clone was seen a few times. The chain combines TRBV13 with TRBJ2-7; TRBD2 aligns across 12 bases. V gave up 3 bases and J gave up 5 bases; unmatched junction bases: 5. Germline V gene sequence: CDR1 PRHDT, CDR2 FYEKMQ (reference sequence). The CDR3 consists of 15 residues. For the CDR3, the DNA is TGTGCCAGCAGCTTCTGGACTAGCGGGAAGGACGAGCAGTACTTC. This codes for CASSFWTSGKDEQYF.

In nucleotides, the CDR3 is TGTGCCAGCAGTCCAGACGGTGGCAACTATGGCTACACCTTC. This translates into CASSPDGGNYGYTF. The chain uses TRBV7-3 and TRBJ1-2; unclear D gene. CDR1 is SGHTA and CDR2 is FQGTGA in the germline V gene. This CDR3 comprises 14 residues. V was shortened by 6 bases and J by 2 bases, with 13 bases between the two germline ends.

This clone is termed medium-sized (0.01 to 0.1%). The chain couples TRBV6-6 to TRBJ2-2; unclear D gene. This CDR3 comprises 12 residues. Trimming removed 5 bases at V and 6 bases at J, with 7 bases between. Germline assignment: CDR1 MNHNY and CDR2 SVGAGI (reference sequence). CDR3 in amino acids: CASSPSAGELFF. DNA for the CDR3: TGTGCCAGCAGTCCATCCGCCGGGGAGCTGTTTTTT.

This chain uses TRBV5-1 with TRBJ2-3, with D maybe TRBD2 (6 bases). Germline-derived CDR1 and CDR2 are SGHRS and YFSETQ. Trimming took 2 bases from V and 2 from J, leaving 12 bases between them. This CDR3 is 15 amino acids long. The CDR3 region is CASSFGGRSTDTQYF. As DNA, the CDR3 is TGCGCCAGCAGCTTCGGGGGAAGGTCCACAGATACGCAGTATTTT.

This chain connects TRBV9 to TRBJ2-5, with a tentative D call TRBD2 (6 bases). CDR1 and CDR2 from the germline V gene are SGDLS and YYNGEE. V lost 4 bases and J 5 bases, leaving 18 bases between the germline ends. CDR3 size: 15 residues. CDR3 amino acids: CASSTRDFPRETQYF. CDR3 DNA sequence: TGTGCCAGCAGCACTCGGGACTTCCCGAGGGAGACCCAGTACTTC.

The V gene is TRBV4-3, the J gene TRBJ2-3, with 9 bases fitting TRBD1. CDR1 and CDR2 (germline): LGHNA, YSLEER. CDR3 size: 16 residues. Germline trimming cut 4 bases from V and 2 bases from J; bases unmatched to any gene: 7. The CDR3 region is CASSLRTGVITDTQYF. DNA for the CDR3: TGCGCCAGCAGCCTTAGGACAGGGGTTATCACAGATACGCAGTATTTT.

This clone showed up just once. The junction and the germline gene differ at one end; a read error may be behind it. The genes are TRBV5-3 and TRBJ2-7; D may be TRBD2 (6 bases). TRBV5-3 belongs to the ORF category, with a function that is uncertain. The CDR3 runs to 15 residues. The CDR3 DNA is TGTGCCAGCAGCTTAGCGGAAGGGTTGGGTACCGAGCAGTACTTC. This translates into CASSLAEGLGTEQYF.

The rearrangement uses TRBV11-1 and TRBJ2-3; 11 nucleotides agree with TRBD2. Germline V gene data show CDR1 as SGHAT and CDR2 as FQDESV (reference sequence). V dropped 4 bases and J dropped 5; count of bases not matched to a gene: 8. The CDR3 is made up of 16 amino acids. This CDR3 reads CASSSLLAGEGDTQYF. The CDR3 DNA follows: TGTGCCAGCAGCTCCTTACTAGCGGGAGAAGGAGATACGCAGTATTTT.

The chain links TRBV19 to TRBJ2-7, with a tentative D call TRBD1 (6 bases). This CDR3 is built from 13 residues. The V end lost 5 bases, the J end lost 2 bases, and 10 bases lay between the germline ends. Germline CDR1 is LNHDA and CDR2 is SQIVND (reference sequence). The CDR3 loop reads CASSLDSTYEQYF. The CDR3 region has the DNA TGTGCCAGTAGTCTGGACAGTACCTACGAGCAGTACTTC.

The chain joins TRBV5-3 to TRBJ2-5; no firm D call. TRBV5-3 is an ORF, and what it does is uncertain. The CDR3 length is 12 residues. Trimming pared 8 bases from V and 9 bases from J, leaving 17 bases between. CDR3 nucleotide sequence: TGTGCCAGCAGCCAAGATCGGCGGTCCCAGTACTTC. Amino acid sequence: CASSQDRRSQYF.

This clone was counted only a few times. The chain carries TRBV19 and TRBJ1-3, with no clear D. The V gene lost 4 bases and the J gene lost 0 bases, with 7 bases spanning the gap. The CDR3 extends over 14 amino acids. Germline values: CDR1 LNHDA, CDR2 SQIVND (reference sequence). CDR3 sequence reads: CASSSMNSGNTIYF. CDR3 nucleotides: TGTGCCAGTAGTAGCATGAACTCTGGAAACACCATATATTTT.

This clone was seen once. The J gene is TRBJ2-2, the V gene TRBV7-9; D not certain. The CDR3 covers 16 residues. Germline CDR1 and CDR2: SEHNR and FQNEAQ (reference sequence). V shed 8 bases and J shed 2 bases, with 18 bases lying between them. CDR3: CASFSMADLNTGELFF. In DNA form, the CDR3 reads TGTGCCAGCTTCTCTATGGCGGACCTCAACACCGGGGAGCTGTTTTTT. Based on the CDR3 plus reference TRBV7-9 and TRBJ2-2, the full variable domain is DTGVSQNPRHKITKRGQNVTFRCDPISEHNRLYWYRQTLGQGPEFLTYFQNEAQLEKSRLLSDRFSAERPKGSFSTLEIQRTEQGDSAMYLCASFSMADLNTGELFFGEGSRLTVL.

This chain uses TRBV6-6 with TRBJ1-2; 8 nucleotides match TRBD1. J was trimmed by 0 bases and V by 7 bases; bases with no gene match: 4. The germline CDR1 and CDR2 sequences are MNHNY and SVGAGI (reference sequence). The CDR3 is 14 residues long. The CDR3 nucleotides read TGTGCCAGCACCCCGACAGGGGCTAACTATGGCTACACCTTC. Protein product: CASTPTGANYGYTF.

This chain connects TRBV5-4 to TRBJ2-1, with 8 bases fitting TRBD1. Germline trimming cut 3 bases from V and 5 bases from J; bases unmatched to any gene: 7. CDR3 length: 15 amino acids. CDR1 and CDR2 (germline): SGHNT, YYREEE (reference sequence). CDR3 sequence (DNA): TGTGCCAGCAGCTCGAGGACAGGGTTGGACAATGAGCAGTTCTTC. It encodes CASSSRTGLDNEQFF.

The genes are TRBV6-6 and TRBJ1-2; D ambiguous. The germline V gene encodes CDR1 MNHNY and CDR2 SVGAGI (reference sequence). This CDR3 region has 13 residues. V was pared by 6 bases and J by 8 bases, with 16 bases between. The CDR3 region has the DNA TGTGCCAGCAGGACCGGGCCGGCGGGCGGCTACACCTTC. It codes for CASRTGPAGGYTF.

The chain links TRBV27 to TRBJ2-1; D is perhaps TRBD2 (5 bases). This CDR3 has 14 amino acids. Trimming shortened V by 2 bases and J by 8 bases, and 13 bases separated the two germline ends. Per germline, CDR1 MNHEY and CDR2 SMNVEV (reference sequence). The CDR3 DNA reads TGTGCCAGCAGTTTAGTTGGCGAGGGAGATGAGCAGTTCTTC. Translation: CASSLVGEGDEQFF.

The chain is built from TRBV18 and TRBJ2-1; 10 bases fit TRBD1. After removal of 6 bases from V and 7 bases from J, the junction contained 12 bases not matched to a gene. The CDR3 length is 16 residues. Per germline, CDR1 KGHSH and CDR2 LQKENI. The CDR3 DNA reads as TGTGCCAGCTCGCGAACCGGGACAGGGGTTTTGAATGAGCAGTTCTTC. Translation gives CASSRTGTGVLNEQFF.

The chain joins TRBV5-4 to TRBJ2-7; TRBD1 matches at 8 bases. Germline assignment: CDR1 SGHNT and CDR2 YYREEE (reference sequence). The CDR3 has 17 amino acids. Losses at the gene ends were 0 bases for V and 0 bases for J; bases not matched to a gene: 8. The CDR3 spells CASSLDAGTGFSYEQYF. As DNA, the CDR3 is TGTGCCAGCAGCTTGGATGCCGGGACAGGTTTCTCCTACGAGCAGTACTTC.

This clone was detected only a few times. V gene TRBV5-6 combines with J gene TRBJ1-2; no reliable D call. The CDR3 has 12 residues. V lost 0 bases and J lost 7, with 7 bases in between. In germline, CDR1 is SGHDT, CDR2 YYEEEE. The CDR3 is CASSLDAGGYTF. DNA of the CDR3: TGTGCCAGCAGCTTGGATGCGGGTGGCTACACCTTC.

J is TRBJ1-2 and V is TRBV4-2; no definite D call. Germline loops: CDR1 LGHNA, CDR2 YNFKEQ. Trimming removed 3 bases at V and 2 bases at J, with 10 bases between. CDR3 length equals 14 residues. CDR3 DNA sequence: TGTGCCAGCAGCCAGCCCCTGGGGAACTATGGCTACACCTTC. It specifies CASSQPLGNYGYTF.

In this sample, this clone turned up a few times. This rearrangement joins TRBV6-9 to TRBJ2-5, with D maybe TRBD2 (6 bases). Per germline, CDR1 MNHGY and CDR2 SVAAGI. V lost 4 bases and J lost 12, with 12 bases in between. This CDR3 comprises 11 residues. The CDR3 nucleotides are TGTGCCAGCAGTTCCGCGGGGTGGGAGTACTTC. Its protein product is CASSSAGWEYF.

This clone was counted once. The chain is built from TRBV6-5 and TRBJ1-2; maybe TRBD1 (5 bases). CDR1 is MNHEY, CDR2 SVGAGI, per germline. V gave up 0 bases and J gave up 5 bases, with 16 bases separating them. The CDR3 covers 16 residues. CDR3 sequence reads: CASSYSVVGDGYGYTF. The CDR3 DNA reads TGTGCCAGCAGTTACTCGGTTGTCGGGGACGGGTATGGCTACACCTTC.

J is TRBJ1-2 and V is TRBV5-1; D perhaps matches TRBD1 (6 bases). Germline CDR1 and CDR2: SGHRS and YFSETQ. CDR3 length: 13 residues. V was clipped by 5 bases and J by 6 bases, with 14 bases between them. CDR3 DNA sequence: TGCGCCAGCAGTGCGGGGGGCGCGGATGGCTACACCTTC. It translates to CASSAGGADGYTF.

The chain employs TRBV6-1 and TRBJ2-1; D possibly corresponds to TRBD2 (6 bases). The CDR3 is 14 amino acids. CDR1 is MNHNS and CDR2 is SASEGT in the germline V gene. V dropped 5 bases and J dropped 2 bases, with 10 bases sitting between them. The CDR3 loop reads CASSLTSTYNEQFF. In nucleotides, the CDR3 is TGTGCCAGCAGTTTAACTAGCACCTACAATGAGCAGTTCTTC.

The chain joins TRBV6-6 to TRBJ1-4, with 11 bases aligning to TRBD1. Germline V gene lookup returns CDR1 MNHNY and CDR2 SVGAGI (reference sequence). The length of the CDR3 is 16 residues. V lost 4 bases and J lost 8; bases outside the gene matches: 9. CDR3 nucleotides: TGTGCCAGCAGTTCACCCCAGGACAGGGGGCAGGAAAAACTGTTTTTT. Translated: CASSSPQDRGQEKLFF.

This chain uses TRBV29-1 with TRBJ2-1, with no clear D. Germline values: CDR1 SQVTM, CDR2 ANQGSEA. The CDR3 runs 15 residues. V dropped 6 bases and J dropped 0 bases, with 15 bases sitting between them. CDR3 protein: CSVSGSPRSYNEQFF. The CDR3 nucleotides are TGCAGCGTCTCGGGCAGTCCCCGCTCCTACAATGAGCAGTTCTTC.

This clone was picked up one time. The genes are TRBV11-2 and TRBJ2-1, with TRBD1 matching 9 bases. Germline V gene sequence: CDR1 SGHAT, CDR2 FQNNGV. Losses at the gene ends were 6 bases for V and 8 bases for J; bases not matched to a gene: 11. The CDR3 spans 15 residues. CDR3 nucleotide sequence: TGTGCCAGCAGACGGGCCGGGACAGGGAGCGATGAGCAGTTCTTC. Protein sequence: CASRRAGTGSDEQFF.

This chain links TRBV5-4 with TRBJ2-3, with D uncertain. The CDR3 spans 14 residues. CDR1 is SGHNT, CDR2 YYREEE, per germline (reference sequence). Trimming pared 9 bases from V and 2 bases from J, leaving 16 bases between. The CDR3 loop is CATTTLSYTDTQYF. CDR3 bases: TGTGCCACCACGACTCTCTCATACACAGATACGCAGTATTTT.

The chain carries TRBV25-1 and TRBJ2-1; the match to TRBD2 covers 13 bases. Germline CDR1 and CDR2: MGHDK and SYGVNS. With 2 bases clipped from V and 6 bases from J, the junction kept 10 bases outside the gene matches. This CDR3 contains 18 residues. CDR3 sequence reads: CASSERTSGSEIFNEQFF. The CDR3 DNA reads TGTGCCAGCAGTGAAAGGACTAGCGGGAGTGAGATTTTCAATGAGCAGTTCTTC.

The rearrangement links TRBV7-8 to TRBJ2-1; 8 bases are shared with TRBD1. After removal of 6 bases from V and 7 bases from J, the junction contained 11 bases not matched to a gene. The V gene's germline CDR1 is SGHVS and CDR2 FQNEAQ. The CDR3 loop spans 15 amino acids. The CDR3 sequence: CASSPRWTGLNEQFF. The CDR3 DNA is TGTGCCAGCAGTCCAAGGTGGACAGGGCTGAATGAGCAGTTCTTC.

CDR3 loop: CASSYSQHNEQFF. In DNA, the CDR3 is TGTGCCAGCAGTTATAGTCAGCACAATGAGCAGTTCTTC. The rearrangement joins TRBV6-5 to TRBJ2-1; D gene uncertain. This CDR3 is 13 amino acids long. Germline values: CDR1 MNHEY, CDR2 SVGAGI. V shed 3 bases and J shed 5 bases, with 8 bases lying between them.